The entry below gives a single TCR beta chain sequence along with its context. Its antigen remains unidentified. The germline V gene encodes CDR1 MDHEN and CDR2 SYDVKM. The CDR3 is 15 amino acids. The V gene lost 7 bases and the J gene lost 7 bases, with 17 bases spanning the gap. The record originates from a study of T cell responses to AZD1222 COVID-19 vaccine. Study results and caveats: Recipients of AZD1222 seropositive at baseline numbered only five or six. Per reports, nearly half of all spike-specific TCRs target regions that are unmutated in variants.

The data were produced by immunoSEQ multiplex PCR, yet TCRdb's version contains in-frame clones alone and is incomplete. Among around 200,000 clones, under 95% were seen once, and the ten largest hold under 2%. The chain joins TRBV28 to TRBJ1-6; D uncertain. This specimen consisted of peripheral blood, obtained 28 days after the second AZD1222 dose. The sequence was collected from an adult who received the AZD1222 COVID-19 vaccine. The CDR3 coding sequence is TGTGCCAGCAATCTTCCGGAGGGCTACAATTCACCCCTCCACTTT. Translated: CASNLPEGYNSPLHF.